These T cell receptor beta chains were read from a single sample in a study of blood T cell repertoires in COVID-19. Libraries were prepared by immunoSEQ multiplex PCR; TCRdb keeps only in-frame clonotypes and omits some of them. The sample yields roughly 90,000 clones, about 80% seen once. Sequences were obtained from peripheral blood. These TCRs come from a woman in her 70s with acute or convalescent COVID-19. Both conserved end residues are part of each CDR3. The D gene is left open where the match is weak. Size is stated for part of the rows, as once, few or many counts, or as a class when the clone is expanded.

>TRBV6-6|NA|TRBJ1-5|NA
TGTGCCATCTCGCGGGGGTTCGAGGCTCAGCCCCAGCATTTT
CAISRGFEAQPQHF
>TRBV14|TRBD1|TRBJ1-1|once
TGTGCCAGCAGACTAACCGGGGACAGGGGCCTTGAAGCTTTCTTT
CASRLTGDRGLEAFF
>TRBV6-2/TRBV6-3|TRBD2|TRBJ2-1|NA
TGTGCCAGCAGTTACAACGCGGGAGGACCGAATTTATACAATGAGCAGTTCTTC
CASSYNAGGPNLYNEQFF
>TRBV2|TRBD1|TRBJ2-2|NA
TGTGCCAGCAGTGAGCTCAGGGGGCGAGCCGGGGAGCTGTTTTTT
CASSELRGRAGELFF
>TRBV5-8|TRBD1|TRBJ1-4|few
TGTGCCAGCAGCCCCGGACAGGGTTGGAATGAAAAACTGTTTTTT
CASSPGQGWNEKLFF
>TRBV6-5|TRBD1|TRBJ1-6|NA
TGTGCCAGCAGGGGACAGATAAATTCACCCCTCCACTTT
CASRGQINSPLHF
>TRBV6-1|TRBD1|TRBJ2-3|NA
TGTGCCAGCAGTGAGGCAGGGGGCAGTACAGATACGCAGTATTTT
CASSEAGGSTDTQYF
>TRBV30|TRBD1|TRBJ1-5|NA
TGTGCCTGGAGGGACAGGGGCGGTCAGCCCCAGCATTTT
CAWRDRGGQPQHF
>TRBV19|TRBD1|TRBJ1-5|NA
TGTGCCAGTAGTCACGACAGGGGGTACTGGCCCCAGCATTTT
CASSHDRGYWPQHF
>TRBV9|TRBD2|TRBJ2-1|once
TGTGCCAGCAGCGAGGGACTAGCGGGAGGGATTAGCTCCTACAATGAGCAGTTCTTC
CASSEGLAGGISSYNEQFF
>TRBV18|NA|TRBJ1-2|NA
TGTGCCAGCTCACCGGAATCGGCAGGGATCGTCTATGGCTACACCTTC
CASSPESAGIVYGYTF
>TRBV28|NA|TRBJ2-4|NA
TGTGCCAGCAGTACGGCGGGGACCCGTTTTGGGTACTTC
CASSTAGTRFGYF
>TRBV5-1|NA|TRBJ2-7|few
TGCGCCAGCAGCAGATTACAGGGATCGTTATACGAGCAGTACTTC
CASSRLQGSLYEQYF
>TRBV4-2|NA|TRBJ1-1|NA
TGTGCCAGCAGCCAAGCAGGGCTCACTGAAGCTTTCTTT
CASSQAGLTEAFF
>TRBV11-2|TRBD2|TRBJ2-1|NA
TGTGCCAGCAGCTTAGCGGCTAGACTAGCGAGCTCCTACAATGAGCAGTTCTTC
CASSLAARLASSYNEQFF
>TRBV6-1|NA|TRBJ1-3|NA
TGTGCCAGCAGTGAACAGGGAGGATCTGGAAACACCATATATTTT
CASSEQGGSGNTIYF
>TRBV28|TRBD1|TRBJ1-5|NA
TGTGCCAGCAGTCCGGGGACAGGGGCTCTCAATCAGCCCCAGCATTTT
CASSPGTGALNQPQHF
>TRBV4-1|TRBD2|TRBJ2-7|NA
TGCGCCAGCAGCCAAGAATTAGGACTAGCGGGAGGACTATACGAGCAGTACTTC
CASSQELGLAGGLYEQYF
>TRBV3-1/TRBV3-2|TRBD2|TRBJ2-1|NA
TGTGCCAGCAGCCTAGCGGGACGGTACAATGAGCAGTTCTTC
CASSLAGRYNEQFF
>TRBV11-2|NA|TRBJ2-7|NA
TGTGCCAGCAGCTTAATAGCATACGAGCAGTACTTC
CASSLIAYEQYF
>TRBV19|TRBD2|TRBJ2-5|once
TGTGCCAGTAGGCGCCGGGAGGGGTTGGAGACCCAGTACTTC
CASRRREGLETQYF
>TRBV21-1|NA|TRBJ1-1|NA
TGTGCCAGCAGCAAAAGCCCTACGCCCCCGGCGGTGAACACTGAAGCTTTCTTT
CASSKSPTPPAVNTEAFF
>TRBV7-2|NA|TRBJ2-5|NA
TGTGCCAGCAGCTTAGTACAGGGGAGGGAGACCCAGTACTTC
CASSLVQGRETQYF
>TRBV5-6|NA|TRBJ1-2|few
TGTGCCAGCAGCCCAGGGCTCTATGGCTACACCTTC
CASSPGLYGYTF
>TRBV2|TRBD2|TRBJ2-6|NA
TGTGCCAGCAGTGAACTAGGACTAGCGGGAAGCTCTGGGGCCAACGTCCTGACTTTC
CASSELGLAGSSGANVLTF
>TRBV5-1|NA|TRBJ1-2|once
TGCGCCAGCAGCTTGGCAGGGACACGAGCTAACTATGGCTACACCTTC
CASSLAGTRANYGYTF
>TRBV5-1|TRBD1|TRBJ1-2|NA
TGCGCCAGCAGCTTGGGTCCAGGGGGCGACGGCTACACCTTC
CASSLGPGGDGYTF
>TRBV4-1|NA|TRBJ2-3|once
TGCGCCAGCAGCCAACAGGGTCAGGTCACAGATACGCAGTATTTT
CASSQQGQVTDTQYF
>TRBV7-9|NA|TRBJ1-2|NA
TGTGCCAGCAGCTTTCAGGGGACGCGTGGCTACACCTTC
CASSFQGTRGYTF
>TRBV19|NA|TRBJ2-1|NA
TGTGCCAGTAGTATCTTAACCGGGACTGCCTACAATGAGCAGTTCTTC
CASSILTGTAYNEQFF
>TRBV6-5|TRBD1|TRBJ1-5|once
TGTGCCAGCCTAGTTTCAGGGGGGAATCAGCCCCAGCATTTT
CASLVSGGNQPQHF
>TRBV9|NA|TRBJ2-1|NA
TGTGCCAGCAGCGACGGACTGGCCAATGAGCAGTTCTTC
CASSDGLANEQFF
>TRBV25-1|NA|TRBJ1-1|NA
TGTGCCAGCAGTGAATTGGGTGGGCCTGAAGCTTTCTTT
CASSELGGPEAFF
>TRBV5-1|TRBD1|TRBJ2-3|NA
TGCGCCTCCGCCGGGACAGGGGGCACAGATACGCAGTATTTT
CASAGTGGTDTQYF
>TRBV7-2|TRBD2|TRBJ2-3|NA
TGTGCCAGCAGCTTAATAGCGGGGGGGCGGGATACGCAGTATTTT
CASSLIAGGRDTQYF
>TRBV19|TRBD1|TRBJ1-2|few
TGTGCCAGTAGTATCCCGGGACAGATTAACTATGGCTACACCTTC
CASSIPGQINYGYTF
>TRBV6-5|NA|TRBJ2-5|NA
TGTGCCAGCAGATCCTCGGGAGTTGAGACCCAGTACTTC
CASRSSGVETQYF
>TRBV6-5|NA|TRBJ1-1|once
TGTGCCAGCAGAACGGGGGGCGTCACTGAAGCTTTCTTT
CASRTGGVTEAFF
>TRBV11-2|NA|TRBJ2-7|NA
TGTGCCAGCAGCCCCTTTCGAGAGACAACTGGCGAGCAGTACTTC
CASSPFRETTGEQYF
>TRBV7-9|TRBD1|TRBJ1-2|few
TGTGCCAGCAGCCAAGGACAGGGAAGGATGAACTATGGCTACACCTTC
CASSQGQGRMNYGYTF
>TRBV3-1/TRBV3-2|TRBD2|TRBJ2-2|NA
TGTGCCAGCAGCCAAGGGCTAGCGGGGAACACCGGGGAGCTGTTTTTT
CASSQGLAGNTGELFF
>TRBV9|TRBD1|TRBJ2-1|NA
TGTGCCAGCAGCATTACTCCGGGGACAGGGCCCTACAATGAGCAGTTCTTC
CASSITPGTGPYNEQFF
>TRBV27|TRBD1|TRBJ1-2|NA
TGTGCCAGCAGGCCAGACAGGGGAGCTAACTATGGCTACACCTTC
CASRPDRGANYGYTF
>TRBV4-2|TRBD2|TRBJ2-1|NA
TGTGCCAGCAGCCTCAATTGGGGGGGGACTAGCGAGTACAATGAGCAGTTCTTC
CASSLNWGGTSEYNEQFF
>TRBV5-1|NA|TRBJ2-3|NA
TGCGCCAGCAGCTGGGAGGATTTAGTCGGTACGCAGTATTTT
CASSWEDLVGTQYF
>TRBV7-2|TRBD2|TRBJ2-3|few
TGTGCCAGCAGCTTAGAAGCCAGGGCTAGCGGGGGGGCCGCGGATACGCAGTATTTT
CASSLEARASGGAADTQYF
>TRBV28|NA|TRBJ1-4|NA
TGTGCCAGCACCCTTGAGGCAGGGAATGAAAAACTGTTTTTT
CASTLEAGNEKLFF
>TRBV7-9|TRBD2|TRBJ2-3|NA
TGTGCCAGCAGCTTAGCAGGCCGGGGGACTAGAGGTGCGCAGTATTTT
CASSLAGRGTRGAQYF
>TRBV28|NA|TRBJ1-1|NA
TGTGCCAGCAGTCTGACAGGGAACACTGAAGCTTTCTTT
CASSLTGNTEAFF
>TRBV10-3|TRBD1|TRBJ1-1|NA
TGTGCCATCAGGACAGGGGGGGAGAACACTGAAGCTTTCTTT
CAIRTGGENTEAFF
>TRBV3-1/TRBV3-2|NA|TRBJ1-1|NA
TGTGCCAGCACCCCGATCTGGGGAGACACTGAAGCTTTCTTT
CASTPIWGDTEAFF
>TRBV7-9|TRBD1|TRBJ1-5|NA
TGTGCCAGCAGAGTCAGGGGGCTAGGGAGCAATCAGCCCCAGCATTTT
CASRVRGLGSNQPQHF
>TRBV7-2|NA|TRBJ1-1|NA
TGTGCCAGCAGGGGGCTCACTGAAGCTTTCTTT
CASRGLTEAFF
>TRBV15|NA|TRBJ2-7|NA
TGTGCCACCAGCAGAGCCTACAGCTACGAGCAGTACTTC
CATSRAYSYEQYF
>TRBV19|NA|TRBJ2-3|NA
TGTGCCAGTAGAGTCAGCGCGGTGGCGTCAGATACGCAGTATTTT
CASRVSAVASDTQYF
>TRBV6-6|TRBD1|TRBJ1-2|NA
TGTGCCAGCACTCCGACAGGGGGTACCTATGGCTACACCTTC
CASTPTGGTYGYTF
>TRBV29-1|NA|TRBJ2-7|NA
TGCAGCGTTAGTACAGGGCCCTACGAGCAGTACTTC
CSVSTGPYEQYF
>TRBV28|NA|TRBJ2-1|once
TGTGCCAGCAGTCCCTCAGGGTTAAAGTCCTACAATGAGCAGTTCTTC
CASSPSGLKSYNEQFF
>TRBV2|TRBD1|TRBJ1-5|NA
TGTGCCAGCAGTGTAGGACAGGGGGCTGAACAGCCCCAGCATTTT
CASSVGQGAEQPQHF
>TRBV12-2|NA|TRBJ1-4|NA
TGTGCAAGTCGCCTAGCTTCGGGACAGGGATCTGCAACTAATGAAAAACTGTTTTTT
CASRLASGQGSATNEKLFF